In its sample, the clone carrying this T cell receptor (beta chain) was seen a few times. These data belong to a study of blood T cell repertoires in COVID-19. About the study: Among Cohort 3 donors, those recovered had two negative PCRs, clearance, or symptom resolution. The United States, Italy and Spain supplied acute and convalescent COVID-19 samples.

Study processing details: Quantification of nucleated cells was approximated via reference gene primer amplification. The protocol was immunoSEQ multiplex PCR, while the TCRdb copy is restricted to in-frame clones and leaves out a portion. V, J and clone size are those of that table, while D and trimming were read from the DNA. This table has about 360,000 clones, around 87% appearing once. Across 20 to 25 US areas, participants ranged in age from about 18 to 89 years. This CDR3 comprises 14 residues. The germline CDR1 and CDR2 sequences are ENHRY and SYGVKD. V lost 4 bases to trimming and J lost 5 bases, with 14 bases between them.

V gene TRBV10-3 combines with J gene TRBJ2-5; D perhaps matches TRBD1 (7 bases). Material for sequencing was PBMCs or T cells enriched from blood (not recorded which). The TCR was taken from a man aged 35 to 55 in a cohort exposed to, infected with or recovered from COVID-19 (not recorded which). The CDR3 DNA reads as TGTGCCATCAGTGTCCCAGGGGGGAGCGAGACCCAGTACTTC. It codes for CAISVPGGSETQYF.